This T cell receptor (beta chain) was recovered during a study of blood T cell repertoires in COVID-19. Background on the study: Acute and convalescent COVID-19 specimens originated in the United States, Italy and Spain.

CDR1 MNHEY and CDR2 SMNVEV come from the germline V gene (reference sequence). The ends were cut back, 1 base at V and 6 bases at J, with 9 bases in the middle. This CDR3 is built from 13 residues. Authors' processing steps: For nucleated cells, counts were estimated from reference gene primer amplification. Sequencing used immunoSEQ multiplex PCR; TCRdb keeps in-frame clones, though not all of them. The V and J calls and the clone size are those of that table, but D and trimming were determined from the DNA. The table has roughly 140,000 clones, about 90% seen once. Material: peripheral blood. The chain couples TRBV27 to TRBJ1-1; D possibly corresponds to TRBD1 (6 bases). The clonotype was recovered from a woman in her fifties or sixties with acute or convalescent COVID-19. For the CDR3, the DNA is TGTGCCAGCAGTTTATATCCAGGGGCTGAAGCTTTCTTT. This sequence encodes CASSLYPGAEAFF.